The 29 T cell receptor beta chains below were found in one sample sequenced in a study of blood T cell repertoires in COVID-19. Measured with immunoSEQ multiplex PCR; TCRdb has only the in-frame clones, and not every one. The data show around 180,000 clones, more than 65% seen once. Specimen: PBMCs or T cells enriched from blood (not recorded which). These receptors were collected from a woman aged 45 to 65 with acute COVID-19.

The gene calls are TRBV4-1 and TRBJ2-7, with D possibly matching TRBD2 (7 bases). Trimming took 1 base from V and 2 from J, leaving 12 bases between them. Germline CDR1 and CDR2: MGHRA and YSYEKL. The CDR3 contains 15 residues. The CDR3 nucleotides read TGCGCCAGCAGCCAAGTGGGAGGGGGGGCCTACGAGCAGTACGTC. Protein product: CASSQVGGGAYEQYV.

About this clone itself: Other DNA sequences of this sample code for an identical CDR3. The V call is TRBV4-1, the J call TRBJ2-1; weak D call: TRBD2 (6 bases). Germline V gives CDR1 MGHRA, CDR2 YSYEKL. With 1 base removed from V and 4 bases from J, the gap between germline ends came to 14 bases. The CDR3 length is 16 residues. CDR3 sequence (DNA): TGCGCCAGCAGCCAAGTGGGTAGCGGTGGGTACAATGAGCAGTTCTTC. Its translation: CASSQVGSGGYNEQFF.

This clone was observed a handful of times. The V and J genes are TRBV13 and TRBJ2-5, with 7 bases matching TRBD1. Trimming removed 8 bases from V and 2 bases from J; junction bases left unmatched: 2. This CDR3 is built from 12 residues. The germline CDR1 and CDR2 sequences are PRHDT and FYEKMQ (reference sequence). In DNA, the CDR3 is TGTGCCAGCCGGGACAGACAAGAGACCCAGTACTTC. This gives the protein CASRDRQETQYF. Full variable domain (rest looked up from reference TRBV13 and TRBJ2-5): AAGVIQSPRHLIKEKRETATLKCYPIPRHDTVYWYQQGPGQDPQFLISFYEKMQSDKGSIPDRFSAQQFSDYHSELNMSSLELGDSALYFCASRDRQETQYFGPGTRLLVL.

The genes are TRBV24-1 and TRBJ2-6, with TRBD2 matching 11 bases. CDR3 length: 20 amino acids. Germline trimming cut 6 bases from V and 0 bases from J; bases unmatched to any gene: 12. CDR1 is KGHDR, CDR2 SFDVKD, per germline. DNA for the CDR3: TGTGCCACCAGTCCGGCAGCTAGCGGGGGGAAAACCTCTGGGGCCAACGTCCTGACTTTC. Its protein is CATSPAASGGKTSGANVLTF.

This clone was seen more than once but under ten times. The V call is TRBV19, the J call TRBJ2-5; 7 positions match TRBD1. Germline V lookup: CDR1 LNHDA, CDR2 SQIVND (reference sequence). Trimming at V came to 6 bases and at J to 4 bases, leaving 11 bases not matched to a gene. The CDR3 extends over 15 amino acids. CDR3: CASSRQGTLGETQYF. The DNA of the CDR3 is TGTGCCAGTAGCCGACAGGGTACTTTGGGAGAGACCCAGTACTTC.

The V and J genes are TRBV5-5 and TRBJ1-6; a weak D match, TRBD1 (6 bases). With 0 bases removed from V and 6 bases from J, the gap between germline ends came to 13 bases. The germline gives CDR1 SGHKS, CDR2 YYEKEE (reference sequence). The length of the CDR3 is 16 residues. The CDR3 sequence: CASSLGPTGSNSPLHF. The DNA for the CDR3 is TGTGCCAGCAGCTTGGGACCCACAGGGAGTAATTCACCCCTCCACTTT. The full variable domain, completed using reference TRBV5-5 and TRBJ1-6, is DAGVTQSPTHLIKTRGQQVTLRCSPISGHKSVSWYQQVLGQGPQFIFQYYEKEERGRGNFPDRFSARQFPNYSSELNVNALLLGDSALYLCASSLGPTGSNSPLHFGNGTRLTVT.

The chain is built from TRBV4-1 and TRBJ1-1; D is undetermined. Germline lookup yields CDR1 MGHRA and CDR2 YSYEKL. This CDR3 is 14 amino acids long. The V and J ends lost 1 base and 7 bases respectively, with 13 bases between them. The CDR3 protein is CASSQVGRVHEAFF. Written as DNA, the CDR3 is TGCGCCAGCAGCCAAGTAGGTCGGGTTCATGAAGCTTTCTTT.

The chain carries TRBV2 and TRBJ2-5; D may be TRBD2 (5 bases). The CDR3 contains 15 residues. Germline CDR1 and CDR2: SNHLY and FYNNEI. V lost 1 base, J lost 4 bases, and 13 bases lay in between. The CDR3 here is CASSEGASLGETQYF. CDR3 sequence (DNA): TGTGCCAGCAGTGAAGGGGCTAGCCTTGGAGAGACCCAGTACTTC. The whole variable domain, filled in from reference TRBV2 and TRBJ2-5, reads EPEVTQTPSHQVTQMGQEVILRCVPISNHLYFYWYRQILGQKVEFLVSFYNNEISEKSEIFDDQFSVERPDGSNFTLKIRSTKLEDSAMYFCASSEGASLGETQYFGPGTRLLVL.

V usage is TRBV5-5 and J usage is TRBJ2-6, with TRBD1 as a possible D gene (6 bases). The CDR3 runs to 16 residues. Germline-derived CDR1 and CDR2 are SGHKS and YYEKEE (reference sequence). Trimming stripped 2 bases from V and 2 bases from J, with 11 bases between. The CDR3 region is CASSFLGAAGANVLTF. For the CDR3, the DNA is TGTGCCAGCAGCTTCCTGGGGGCGGCTGGGGCCAACGTCCTGACTTTC.

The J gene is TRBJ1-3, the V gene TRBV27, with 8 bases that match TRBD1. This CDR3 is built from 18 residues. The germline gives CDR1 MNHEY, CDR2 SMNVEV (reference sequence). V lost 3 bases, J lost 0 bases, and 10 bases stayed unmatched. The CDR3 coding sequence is TGTGCCAGCAGTTTTTCCATGAGGGACAGGAGCTCTGGAAACACCATATATTTT. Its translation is CASSFSMRDRSSGNTIYF.

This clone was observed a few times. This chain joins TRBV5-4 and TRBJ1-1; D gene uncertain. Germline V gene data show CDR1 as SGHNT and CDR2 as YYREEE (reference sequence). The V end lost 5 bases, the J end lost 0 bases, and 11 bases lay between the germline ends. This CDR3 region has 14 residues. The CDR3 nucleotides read TGTGCCAGCAGAGCGGGGTACATGAACACTGAAGCTTTCTTT. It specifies CASRAGYMNTEAFF.

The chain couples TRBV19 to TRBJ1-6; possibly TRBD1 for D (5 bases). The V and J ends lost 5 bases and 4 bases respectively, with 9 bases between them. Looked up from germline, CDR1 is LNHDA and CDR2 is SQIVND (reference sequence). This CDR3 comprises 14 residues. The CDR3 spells CASSGGGYNSPLHF. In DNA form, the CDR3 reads TGTGCCAGTAGTGGGGGGGGGTATAATTCACCCCTCCACTTT.

The CDR3 loop reads CASSQGRIGTDTQYF. In DNA form, the CDR3 reads TGTGCCAGCAGCCAAGGCAGGATAGGCACAGATACGCAGTATTTT. J is TRBJ2-3 and V is TRBV3-1 (or the pseudogene TRBV3-2); D is ambiguous. Deletions cut 1 base from V and 1 base from J, with 9 bases between. CDR3 length equals 15 residues. CDR1 and CDR2 from the germline V gene are LGHDT and YNNKEL (reference sequence).

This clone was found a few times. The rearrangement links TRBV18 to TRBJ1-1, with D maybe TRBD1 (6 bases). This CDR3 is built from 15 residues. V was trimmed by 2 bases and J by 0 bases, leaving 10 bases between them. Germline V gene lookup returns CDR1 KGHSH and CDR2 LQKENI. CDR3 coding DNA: TGTGCCAGCTCACCAGGAACAGGGCTGAACACTGAAGCTTTCTTT. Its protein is CASSPGTGLNTEAFF.

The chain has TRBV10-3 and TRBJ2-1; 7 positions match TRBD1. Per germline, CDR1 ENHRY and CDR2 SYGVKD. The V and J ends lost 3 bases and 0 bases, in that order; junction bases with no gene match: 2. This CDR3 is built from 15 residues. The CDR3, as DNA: TGTGCCATCAGTGACTCAGGGGGCTCCTACAATGAGCAGTTCTTC. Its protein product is CAISDSGGSYNEQFF.

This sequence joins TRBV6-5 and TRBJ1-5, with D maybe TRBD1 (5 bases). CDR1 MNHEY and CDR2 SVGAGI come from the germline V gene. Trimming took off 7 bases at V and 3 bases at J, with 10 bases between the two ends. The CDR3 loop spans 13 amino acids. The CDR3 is CASKWGVNQPQHF. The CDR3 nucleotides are TGTGCCAGCAAATGGGGGGTCAATCAGCCCCAGCATTTT.

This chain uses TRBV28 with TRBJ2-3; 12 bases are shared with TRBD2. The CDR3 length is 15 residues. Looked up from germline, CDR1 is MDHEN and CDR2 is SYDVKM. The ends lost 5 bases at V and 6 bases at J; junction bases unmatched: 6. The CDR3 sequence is CASSPGLAGMDTQYF. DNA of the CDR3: TGTGCCAGCAGTCCCGGACTAGCGGGGATGGATACGCAGTATTTT.

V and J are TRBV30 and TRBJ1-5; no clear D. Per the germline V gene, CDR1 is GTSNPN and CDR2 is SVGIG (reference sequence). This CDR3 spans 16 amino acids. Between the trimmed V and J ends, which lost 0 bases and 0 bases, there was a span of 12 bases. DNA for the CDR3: TGTGCCTGGAGTGTACGTCAGGCCCATAGCAATCAGCCCCAGCATTTT. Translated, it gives CAWSVRQAHSNQPQHF.

The CDR3 nucleotides are TGTGCCAGCAGCTCCTCGTCGCCGGGCACCGGGGAGCTGTTTTTT. It specifies CASSSSSPGTGELFF. This chain uses TRBV7-3 with TRBJ2-2; D not certain. V was cut by 4 bases and J by 4 bases, with 13 bases left in between. CDR3 length equals 15 residues. Per germline, CDR1 SGHTA and CDR2 FQGTGA.

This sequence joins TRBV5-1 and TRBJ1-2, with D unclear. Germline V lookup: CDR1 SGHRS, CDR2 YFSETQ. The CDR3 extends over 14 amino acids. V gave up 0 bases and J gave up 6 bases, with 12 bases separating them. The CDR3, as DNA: TGCGCCAGCAGCTTGGAGGCCGGGTATAATGGCTACACCTTC. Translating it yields CASSLEAGYNGYTF.

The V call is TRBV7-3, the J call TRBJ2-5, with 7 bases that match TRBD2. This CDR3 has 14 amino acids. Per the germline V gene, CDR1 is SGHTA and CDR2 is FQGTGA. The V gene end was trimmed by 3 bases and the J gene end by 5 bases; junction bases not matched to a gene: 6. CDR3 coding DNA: TGTGCCAGCAGCTTGGAGGGGAGGGTGGAGACCCAGTACTTC. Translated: CASSLEGRVETQYF.

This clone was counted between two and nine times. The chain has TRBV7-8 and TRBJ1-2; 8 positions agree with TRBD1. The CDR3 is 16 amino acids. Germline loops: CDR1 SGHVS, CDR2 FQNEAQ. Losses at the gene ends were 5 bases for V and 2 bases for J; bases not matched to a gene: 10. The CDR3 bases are TGTGCCAGCAGCCCACGAGCAGGGGGCGCGAACTATGGCTACACCTTC. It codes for CASSPRAGGANYGYTF.

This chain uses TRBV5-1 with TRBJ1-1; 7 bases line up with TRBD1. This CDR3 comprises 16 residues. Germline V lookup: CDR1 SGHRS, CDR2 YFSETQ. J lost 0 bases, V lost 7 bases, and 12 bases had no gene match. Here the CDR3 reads CASHLQGGGLNTEAFF. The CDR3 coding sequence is TGCGCCAGCCACTTGCAAGGGGGCGGTTTGAACACTGAAGCTTTCTTT.

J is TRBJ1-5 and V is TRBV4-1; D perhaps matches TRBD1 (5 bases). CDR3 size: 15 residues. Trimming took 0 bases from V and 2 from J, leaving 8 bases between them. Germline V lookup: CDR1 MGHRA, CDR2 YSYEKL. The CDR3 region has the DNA TGCGCCAGCAGCCAAGATTCCAGGGGCAATCAGCCCCAGCATTTT. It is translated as CASSQDSRGNQPQHF.

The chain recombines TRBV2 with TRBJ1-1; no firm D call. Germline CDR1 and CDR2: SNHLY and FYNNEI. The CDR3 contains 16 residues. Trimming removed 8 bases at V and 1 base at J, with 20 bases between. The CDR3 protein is CASRGRAIITNTEAFF. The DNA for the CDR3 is TGTGCCAGCCGAGGGAGGGCAATAATAACGAACACTGAAGCTTTCTTT. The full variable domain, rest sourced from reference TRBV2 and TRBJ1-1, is EPEVTQTPSHQVTQMGQEVILRCVPISNHLYFYWYRQILGQKVEFLVSFYNNEISEKSEIFDDQFSVERPDGSNFTLKIRSTKLEDSAMYFCASRGRAIITNTEAFFGQGTRLTVV.

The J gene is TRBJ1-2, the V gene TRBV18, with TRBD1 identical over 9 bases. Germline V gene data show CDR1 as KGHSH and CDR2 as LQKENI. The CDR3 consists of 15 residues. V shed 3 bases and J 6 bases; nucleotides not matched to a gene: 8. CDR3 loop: CASSPGQGIGNGYTF. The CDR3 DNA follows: TGTGCCAGCTCACCCGGACAGGGGATAGGGAATGGCTACACCTTC.

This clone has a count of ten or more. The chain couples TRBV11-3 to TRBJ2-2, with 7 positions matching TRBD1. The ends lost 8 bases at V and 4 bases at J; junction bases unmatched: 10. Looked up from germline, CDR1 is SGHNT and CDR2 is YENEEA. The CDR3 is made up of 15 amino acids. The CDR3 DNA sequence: TGTGCCAGCCCCCCCGGGACAGCCCTCACCGGGGAGCTGTTTTTT. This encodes CASPPGTALTGELFF. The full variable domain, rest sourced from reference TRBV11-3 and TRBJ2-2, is EAGVVQSPRYKIIEKKQPVAFWCNPISGHNTLYWYLQNLGQGPELLIRYENEEAVDDSQLPKDRFSAERLKGVDSTLKIQPAELGDSAVYLCASPPGTALTGELFFGEGSRLTVL.

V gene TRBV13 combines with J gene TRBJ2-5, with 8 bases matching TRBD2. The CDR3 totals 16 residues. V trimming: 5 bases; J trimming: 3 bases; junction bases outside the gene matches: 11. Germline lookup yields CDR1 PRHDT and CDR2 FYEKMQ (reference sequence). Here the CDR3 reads CASSLLAGGAKETQYF. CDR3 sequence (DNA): TGTGCCAGCAGCCTACTCGCCGGGGGGGCCAAAGAGACCCAGTACTTC.

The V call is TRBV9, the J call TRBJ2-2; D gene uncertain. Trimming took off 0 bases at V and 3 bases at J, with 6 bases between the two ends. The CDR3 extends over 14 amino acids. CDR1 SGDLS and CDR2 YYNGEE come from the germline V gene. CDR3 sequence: CASSVEQYTGELFF. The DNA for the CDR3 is TGTGCCAGCAGCGTAGAACAGTACACCGGGGAGCTGTTTTTT. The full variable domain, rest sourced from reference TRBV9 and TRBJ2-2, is DSGVTQTPKHLITATGQRVTLRCSPRSGDLSVYWYQQSLDQGLQFLIQYYNGEERAKGNILERFSAQQFPDLHSELNLSSLELGDSALYFCASSVEQYTGELFFGEGSRLTVL.